The present T cell receptor beta chain was sequenced within a study of control samples from healthy donors and cancer patients. V shed 3 bases, J shed 5 bases, and the junction held 18 bases outside the gene matches. Germline V gene sequence: CDR1 ENHRY, CDR2 SYGVKD. The CDR3 sequence is 18 residues long. Only in-frame clones appear in the TCRdb table, and some are missing; sequencing was by immunoSEQ multiplex PCR. The table records 160,000 or so clones, 96% of them present only once. Sequenced material: blood. The chain couples TRBV10-3 to TRBJ2-7; 8 positions agree with TRBD1. This receptor was identified in a woman in her 30s in good health. This chain's CDR3 is CAISDFPDRGLPYDEQYF. Here the CDR3 DNA reads TGTGCCATCAGTGATTTCCCCGACAGGGGACTCCCTTACGACGAGCAGTACTTC.